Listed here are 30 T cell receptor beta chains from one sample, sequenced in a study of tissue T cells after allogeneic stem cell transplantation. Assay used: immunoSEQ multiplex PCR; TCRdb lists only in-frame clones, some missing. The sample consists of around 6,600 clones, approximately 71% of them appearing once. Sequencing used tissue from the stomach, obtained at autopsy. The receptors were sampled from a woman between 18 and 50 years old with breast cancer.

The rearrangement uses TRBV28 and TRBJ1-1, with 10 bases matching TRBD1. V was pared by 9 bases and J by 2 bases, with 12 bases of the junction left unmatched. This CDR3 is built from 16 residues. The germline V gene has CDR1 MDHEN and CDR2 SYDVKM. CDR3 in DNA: TGTGCCAGTCTACCGGGACAGGGGATTGTAAACACTGAAGCTTTCTTT. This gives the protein CASLPGQGIVNTEAFF.

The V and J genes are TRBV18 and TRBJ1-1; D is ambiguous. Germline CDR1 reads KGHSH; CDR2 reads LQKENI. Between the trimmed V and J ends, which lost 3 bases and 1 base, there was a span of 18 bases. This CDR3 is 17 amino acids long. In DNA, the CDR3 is TGTGCCAGCTCACCTGGTTCAACGGAGACACAGAACACTGAAGCTTTCTTT. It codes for CASSPGSTETQNTEAFF. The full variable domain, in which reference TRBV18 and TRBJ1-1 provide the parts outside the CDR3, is NAGVMQNPRHLVRRRGQEARLRCSPMKGHSHVYWYRQLPEEGLKFMVYLQKENIIDESGMPKERFSAEFPKEGPSILRIQQVVRGDSAAYFCASSPGSTETQNTEAFFGQGTRLTVV.

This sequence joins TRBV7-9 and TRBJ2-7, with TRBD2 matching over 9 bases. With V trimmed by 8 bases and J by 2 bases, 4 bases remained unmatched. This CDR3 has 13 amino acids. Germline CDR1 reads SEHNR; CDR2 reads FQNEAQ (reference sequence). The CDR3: CASGSGGTYEQYF. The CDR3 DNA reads TGTGCCAGCGGCAGCGGGGGGACCTACGAGCAGTACTTC.

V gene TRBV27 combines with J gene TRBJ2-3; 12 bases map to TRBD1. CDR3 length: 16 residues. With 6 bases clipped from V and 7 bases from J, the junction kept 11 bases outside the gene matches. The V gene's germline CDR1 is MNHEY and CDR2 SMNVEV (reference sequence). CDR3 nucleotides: TGTGCCAGCAGCCTCAGGGGGACAGGGGGCCGTAATACGCAGTATTTT. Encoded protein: CASSLRGTGGRNTQYF.

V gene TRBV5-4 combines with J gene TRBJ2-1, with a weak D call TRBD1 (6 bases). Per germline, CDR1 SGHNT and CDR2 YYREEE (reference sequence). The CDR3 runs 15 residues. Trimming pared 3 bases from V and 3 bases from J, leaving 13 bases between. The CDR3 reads CASSSGTNYYNEQFF. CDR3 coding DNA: TGTGCCAGCAGCTCCGGGACAAACTACTACAATGAGCAGTTCTTC.

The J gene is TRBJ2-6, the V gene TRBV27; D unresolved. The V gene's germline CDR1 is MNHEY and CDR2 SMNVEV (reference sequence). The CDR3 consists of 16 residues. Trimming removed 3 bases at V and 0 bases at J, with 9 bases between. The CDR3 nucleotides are TGTGCCAGCAGTTTCCACAGTGGCTCTGGGGCCAACGTCCTGACTTTC. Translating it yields CASSFHSGSGANVLTF.

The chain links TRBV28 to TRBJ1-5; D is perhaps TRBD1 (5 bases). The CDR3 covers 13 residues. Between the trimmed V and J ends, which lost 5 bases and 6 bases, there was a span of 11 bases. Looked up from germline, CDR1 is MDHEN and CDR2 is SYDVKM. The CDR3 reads CASSEWGGQPQHF. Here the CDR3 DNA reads TGTGCCAGCAGTGAATGGGGCGGTCAGCCCCAGCATTTT.

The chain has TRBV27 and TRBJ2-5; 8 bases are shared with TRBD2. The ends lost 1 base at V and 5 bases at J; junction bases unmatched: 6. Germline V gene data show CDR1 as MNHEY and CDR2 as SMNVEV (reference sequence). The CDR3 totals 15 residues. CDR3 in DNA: TGTGCCAGCAGTTTATTCGGGAGGGGGAAGGAGACCCAGTACTTC. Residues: CASSLFGRGKETQYF.

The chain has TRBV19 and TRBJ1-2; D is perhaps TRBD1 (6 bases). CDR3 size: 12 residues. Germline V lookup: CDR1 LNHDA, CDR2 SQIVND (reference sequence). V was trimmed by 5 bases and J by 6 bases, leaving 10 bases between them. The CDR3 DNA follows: TGTGCCAGTAGTCTCAACAGGGATGGCTACACCTTC. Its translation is CASSLNRDGYTF.

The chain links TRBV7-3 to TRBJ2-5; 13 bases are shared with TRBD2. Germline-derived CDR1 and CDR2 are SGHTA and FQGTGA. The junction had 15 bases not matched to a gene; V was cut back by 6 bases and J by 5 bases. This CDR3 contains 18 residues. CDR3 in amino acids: CASRFYWTSGGRRETQYF. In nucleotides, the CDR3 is TGTGCCAGCAGATTCTACTGGACTAGCGGGGGCAGGAGGGAGACCCAGTACTTC.

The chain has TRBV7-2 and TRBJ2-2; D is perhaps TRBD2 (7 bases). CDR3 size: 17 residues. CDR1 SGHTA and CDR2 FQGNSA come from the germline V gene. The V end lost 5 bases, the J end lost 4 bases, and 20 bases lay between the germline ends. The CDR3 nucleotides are TGTGCCAGCAGCCCGCGCCGGGGGGCCCTAACCACCGGGGAGCTGTTTTTT. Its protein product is CASSPRRGALTTGELFF.

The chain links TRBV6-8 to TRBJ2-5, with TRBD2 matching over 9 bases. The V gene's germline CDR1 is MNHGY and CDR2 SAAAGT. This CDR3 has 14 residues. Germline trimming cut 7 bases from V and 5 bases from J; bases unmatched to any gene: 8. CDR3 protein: CASNTRGGGETQYF. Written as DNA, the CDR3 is TGTGCCAGCAACACGCGGGGGGGCGGGGAGACCCAGTACTTC.

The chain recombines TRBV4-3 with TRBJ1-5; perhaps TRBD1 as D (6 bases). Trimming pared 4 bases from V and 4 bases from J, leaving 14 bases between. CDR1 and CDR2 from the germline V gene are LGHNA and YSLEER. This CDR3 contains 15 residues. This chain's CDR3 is CASSRTGTGNQPQHF. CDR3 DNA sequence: TGCGCCAGCAGCCGTACAGGAACAGGGAATCAGCCCCAGCATTTT.

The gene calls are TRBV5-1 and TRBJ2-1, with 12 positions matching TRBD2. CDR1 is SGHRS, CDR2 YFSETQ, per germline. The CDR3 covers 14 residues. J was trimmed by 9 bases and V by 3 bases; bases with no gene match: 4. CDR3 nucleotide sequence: TGCGCCAGCAGCTCACTAGCGGGAGGCCCTGAGCAGTTCTTC. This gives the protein CASSSLAGGPEQFF.

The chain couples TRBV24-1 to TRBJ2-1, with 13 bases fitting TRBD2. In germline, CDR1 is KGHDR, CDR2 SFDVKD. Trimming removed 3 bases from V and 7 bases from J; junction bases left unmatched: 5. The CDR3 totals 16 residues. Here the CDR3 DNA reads TGTGCCACCAGTGATCCCCAGACTAGCGGGGGGAATGAGCAGTTCTTC. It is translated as CATSDPQTSGGNEQFF.

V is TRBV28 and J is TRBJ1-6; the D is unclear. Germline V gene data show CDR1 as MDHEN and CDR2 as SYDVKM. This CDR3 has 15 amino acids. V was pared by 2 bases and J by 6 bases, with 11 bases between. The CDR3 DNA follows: TGTGCCAGCAGTTTAATCACCCGGGGTAATTCACCCCTCCACTTT. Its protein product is CASSLITRGNSPLHF.

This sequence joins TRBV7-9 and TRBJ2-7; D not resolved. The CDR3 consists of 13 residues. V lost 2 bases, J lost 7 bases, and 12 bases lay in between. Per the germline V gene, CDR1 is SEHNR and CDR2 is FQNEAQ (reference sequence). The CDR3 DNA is TGTGCCAGCAGCTTACGGCACATTGGGGAGCAGTACTTC. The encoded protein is CASSLRHIGEQYF.

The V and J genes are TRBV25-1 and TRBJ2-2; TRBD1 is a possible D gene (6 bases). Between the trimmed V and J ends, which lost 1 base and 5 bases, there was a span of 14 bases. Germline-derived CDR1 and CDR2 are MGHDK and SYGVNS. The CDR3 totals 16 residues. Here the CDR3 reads CASSESDRSRTGELFF. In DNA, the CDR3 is TGTGCCAGCAGTGAATCCGACAGGTCTCGGACCGGGGAGCTGTTTTTT.

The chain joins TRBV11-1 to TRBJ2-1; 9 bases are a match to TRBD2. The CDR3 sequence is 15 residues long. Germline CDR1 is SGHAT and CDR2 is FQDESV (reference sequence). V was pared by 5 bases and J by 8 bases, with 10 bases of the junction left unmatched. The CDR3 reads CASSPRDSGSHEQFF. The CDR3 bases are TGTGCCAGCAGCCCCCGGGATAGCGGGAGCCATGAGCAGTTCTTC.

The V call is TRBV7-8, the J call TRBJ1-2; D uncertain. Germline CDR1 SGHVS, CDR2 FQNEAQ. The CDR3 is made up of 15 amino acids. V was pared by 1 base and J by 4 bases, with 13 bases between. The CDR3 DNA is TGTGCCAGCAGCTTAGTAGCGCGGTTAACCTATGGCTACACCTTC. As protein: CASSLVARLTYGYTF. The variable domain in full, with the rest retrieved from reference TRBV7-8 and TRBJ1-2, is GAGVSQSPRYKVAKRGQDVALRCDPISGHVSLFWYQQALGQGPEFLTYFQNEAQLDKSGLPSDRFFAERPEGSVSTLKIQRTQQEDSAVYLCASSLVARLTYGYTFGSGTRLTVV.

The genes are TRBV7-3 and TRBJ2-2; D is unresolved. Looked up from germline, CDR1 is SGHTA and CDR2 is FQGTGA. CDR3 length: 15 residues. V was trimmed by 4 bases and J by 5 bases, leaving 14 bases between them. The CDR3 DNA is TGTGCCAGCAGCTCAAATTCGGAGAATACCGGGGAGCTGTTTTTT. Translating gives CASSSNSENTGELFF.

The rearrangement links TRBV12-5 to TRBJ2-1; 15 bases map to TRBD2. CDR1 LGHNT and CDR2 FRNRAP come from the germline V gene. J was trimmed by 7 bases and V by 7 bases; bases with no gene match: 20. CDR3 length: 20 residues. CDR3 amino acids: CASATEGTSGRTVRGNEQFF. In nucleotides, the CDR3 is TGTGCTAGTGCCACCGAGGGGACTAGCGGGAGGACAGTTAGAGGGAATGAGCAGTTCTTC.

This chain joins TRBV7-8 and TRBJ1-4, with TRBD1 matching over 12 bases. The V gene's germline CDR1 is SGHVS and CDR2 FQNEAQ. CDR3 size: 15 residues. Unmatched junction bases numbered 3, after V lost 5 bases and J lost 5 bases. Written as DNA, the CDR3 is TGTGCCAGCAGCCCCGGGACAGGGGGCAATGAAAAACTGTTTTTT. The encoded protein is CASSPGTGGNEKLFF.

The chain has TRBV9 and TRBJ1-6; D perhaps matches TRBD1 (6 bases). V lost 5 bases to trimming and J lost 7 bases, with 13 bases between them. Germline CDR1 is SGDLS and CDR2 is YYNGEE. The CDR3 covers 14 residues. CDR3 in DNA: TGTGCCAGCAGTATTTCAGGGACAAATTCACCCCTCCACTTT. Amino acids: CASSISGTNSPLHF.

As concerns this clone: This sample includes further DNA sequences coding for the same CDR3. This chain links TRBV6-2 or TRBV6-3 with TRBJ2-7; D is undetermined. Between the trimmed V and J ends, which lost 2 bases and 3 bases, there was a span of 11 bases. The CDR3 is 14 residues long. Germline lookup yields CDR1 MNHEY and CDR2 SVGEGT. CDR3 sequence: CASSYVGGSYEQYF. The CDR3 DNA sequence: TGTGCCAGCAGTTACGTGGGCGGCAGCTACGAGCAGTACTTC.

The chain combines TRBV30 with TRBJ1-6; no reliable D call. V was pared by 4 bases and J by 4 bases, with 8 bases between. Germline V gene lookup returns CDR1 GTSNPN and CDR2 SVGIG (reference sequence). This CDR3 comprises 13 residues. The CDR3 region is CAWNEGYNSPLHF. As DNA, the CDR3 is TGTGCCTGGAACGAGGGATATAATTCACCCCTCCACTTT.

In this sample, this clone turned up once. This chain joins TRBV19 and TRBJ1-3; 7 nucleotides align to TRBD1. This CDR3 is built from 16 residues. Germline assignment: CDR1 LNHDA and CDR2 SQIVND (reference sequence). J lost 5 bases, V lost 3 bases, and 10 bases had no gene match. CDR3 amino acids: CASSMAGTEERNTIYF. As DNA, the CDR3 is TGTGCCAGTAGTATGGCTGGGACAGAGGAGAGAAACACCATATATTTT.

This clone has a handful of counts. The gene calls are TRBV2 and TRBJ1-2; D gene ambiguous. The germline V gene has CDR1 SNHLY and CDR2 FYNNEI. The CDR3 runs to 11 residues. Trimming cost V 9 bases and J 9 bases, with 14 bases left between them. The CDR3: CARGKKGSYTF. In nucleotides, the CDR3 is TGTGCCAGAGGAAAGAAGGGTAGCTACACCTTC.

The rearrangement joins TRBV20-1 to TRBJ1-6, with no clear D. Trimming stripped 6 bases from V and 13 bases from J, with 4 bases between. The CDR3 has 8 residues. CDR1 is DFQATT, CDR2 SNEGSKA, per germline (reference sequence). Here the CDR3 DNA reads TGCAGTGCCAGGCCCCTCCACTTT. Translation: CSARPLHF.

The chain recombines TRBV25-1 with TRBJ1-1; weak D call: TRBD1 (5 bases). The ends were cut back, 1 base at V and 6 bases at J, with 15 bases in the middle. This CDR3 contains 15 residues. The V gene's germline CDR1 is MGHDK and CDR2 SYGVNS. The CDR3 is CASSESIGEYAEAFF. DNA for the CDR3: TGTGCCAGCAGTGAATCGATAGGGGAGTACGCTGAAGCTTTCTTT.